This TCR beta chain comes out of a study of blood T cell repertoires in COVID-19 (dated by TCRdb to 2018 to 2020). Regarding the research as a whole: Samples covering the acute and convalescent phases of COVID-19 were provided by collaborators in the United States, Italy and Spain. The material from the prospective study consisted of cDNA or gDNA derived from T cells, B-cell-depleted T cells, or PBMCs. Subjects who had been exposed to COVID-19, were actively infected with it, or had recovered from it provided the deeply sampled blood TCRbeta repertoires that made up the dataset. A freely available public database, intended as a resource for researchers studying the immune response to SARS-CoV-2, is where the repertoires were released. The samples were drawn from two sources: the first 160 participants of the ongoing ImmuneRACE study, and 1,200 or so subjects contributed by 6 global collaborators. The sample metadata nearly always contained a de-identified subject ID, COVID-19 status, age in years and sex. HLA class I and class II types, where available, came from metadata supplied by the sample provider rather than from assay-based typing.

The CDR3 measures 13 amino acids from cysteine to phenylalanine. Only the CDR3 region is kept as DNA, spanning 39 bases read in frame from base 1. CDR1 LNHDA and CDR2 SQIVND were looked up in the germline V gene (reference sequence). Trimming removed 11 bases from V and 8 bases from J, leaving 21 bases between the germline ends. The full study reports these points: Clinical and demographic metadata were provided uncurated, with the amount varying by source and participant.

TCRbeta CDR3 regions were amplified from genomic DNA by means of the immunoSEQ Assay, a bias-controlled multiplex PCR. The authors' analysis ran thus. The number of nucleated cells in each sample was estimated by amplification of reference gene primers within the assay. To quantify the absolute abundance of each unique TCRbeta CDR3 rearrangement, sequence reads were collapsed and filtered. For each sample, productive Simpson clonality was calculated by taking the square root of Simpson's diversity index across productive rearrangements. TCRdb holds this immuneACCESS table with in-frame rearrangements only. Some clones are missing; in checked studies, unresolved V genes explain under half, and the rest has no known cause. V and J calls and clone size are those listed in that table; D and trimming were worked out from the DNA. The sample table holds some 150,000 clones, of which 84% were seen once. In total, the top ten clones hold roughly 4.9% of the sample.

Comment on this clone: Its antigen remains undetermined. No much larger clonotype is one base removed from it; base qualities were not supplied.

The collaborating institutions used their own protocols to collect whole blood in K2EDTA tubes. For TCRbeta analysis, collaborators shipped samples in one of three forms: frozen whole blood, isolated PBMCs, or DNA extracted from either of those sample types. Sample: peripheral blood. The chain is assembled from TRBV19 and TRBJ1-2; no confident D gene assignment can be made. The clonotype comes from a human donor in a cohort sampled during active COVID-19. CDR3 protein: CAGHGGGRMGYTF. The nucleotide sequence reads TGTGCCGGTCATGGCGGCGGTCGGATGGGCTACACCTTC.